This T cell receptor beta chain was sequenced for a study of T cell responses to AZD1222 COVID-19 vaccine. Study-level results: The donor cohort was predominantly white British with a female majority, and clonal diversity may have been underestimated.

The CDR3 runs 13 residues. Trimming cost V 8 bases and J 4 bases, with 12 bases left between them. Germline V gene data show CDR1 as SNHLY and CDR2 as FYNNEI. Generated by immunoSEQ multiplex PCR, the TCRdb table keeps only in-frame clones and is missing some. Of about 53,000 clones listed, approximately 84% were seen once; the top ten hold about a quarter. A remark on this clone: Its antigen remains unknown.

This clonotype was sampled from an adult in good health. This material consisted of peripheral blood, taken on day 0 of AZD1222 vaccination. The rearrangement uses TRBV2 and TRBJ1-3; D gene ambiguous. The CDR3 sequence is CASAFDRGNTIYF. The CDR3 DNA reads TGTGCCAGCGCATTTGACCGGGGAAACACCATATATTTT.